The present T cell receptor (beta chain) was sequenced within a study of blood T cell repertoires in COVID-19 (dated by TCRdb to the early 2020s). Regarding the study in general: Samples covering the acute and convalescent phases of COVID-19 were provided by collaborators in the United States, Italy and Spain. The prospective study material was composed of cDNA or gDNA derived from T cells, B-cell-depleted T cells, or PBMCs. Subjects who had been exposed to COVID-19, were actively infected with it, or had recovered from it provided the deeply sampled blood TCRbeta repertoires that made up the dataset. The repertoires were made available in a free public database intended to serve as a resource for research on the immune response to SARS-CoV-2. The samples were drawn from the first 160 participants of the ongoing ImmuneRACE study and from 950 to 1,500 subjects provided by 6 global collaborators. The sample metadata nearly always contained a de-identified subject ID, COVID-19 status, age in years and sex. Where available, HLA class I and class II types were taken from metadata supplied by the sample provider and were not determined by assay-based typing. Broad study findings and their caveats: Clinical and demographic metadata were provided uncurated, with the amount varying by source and participant.

A second Seattle source provided samples from volunteer blood donors who had recovered from COVID-19. Collaborating institutions collected whole blood in K2EDTA tubes following their own protocols. For TCRbeta analysis, collaborators shipped samples in one of three forms: frozen whole blood, isolated PBMCs, or DNA extracted from either of those sample types. Counted from cysteine to phenylalanine, this CDR3 has 14 amino acids. The read is trimmed to its CDR3 DNA, 42 bases read in frame from base 1. Between the V and J ends, shortened by 7 bases and 1 base respectively, the junction contains 12 bases. Remarks on this clone: Its specific antigen is unknown. Per-base qualities were not stored, and no clone one base away is much larger.

The immunoSEQ Assay, a bias-controlled multiplex PCR, was used to amplify TCRbeta CDR3 regions from genomic DNA. The published analysis was carried out like this. The number of nucleated cells in each sample was estimated by amplification of reference gene primers within the assay. Sequence reads were collapsed and filtered to measure the absolute abundance of every unique TCRbeta CDR3 rearrangement. Productive Simpson clonality was computed per sample as the square root of Simpson's diversity index over productive rearrangements. Imported from immuneACCESS, the table was reduced by TCRdb to in-frame sequences with V and J called. These copies leave out some clones; in studies compared against another copy, an unresolved V gene accounts for under half, and the cause of the remainder is not known. V, J and clone size are taken as reported in that table, and D and trimming were inferred from the DNA itself. The sample table records roughly 200,000 clones; around 87% of these occur just once. The top ten clones comprise approximately 0.88% of the sample.

The receptor chain draws on TRBV5-3 and TRBJ2-4, with a weak D call of TRBD2 (6 bases match). TRBV5-3 is known as an ORF, though its function is uncertain. The source material was peripheral blood. The receptor's source is a woman younger than 35 who had recovered from COVID-19. The CDR3 loop reads CARGLTGAKNIQYF. The DNA reads as follows: TGTGCCAGAGGACTAACGGGGGCCAAAAACATTCAGTACTTC.